A single T cell receptor (beta chain) is shown here with its context. V lost 1 base and J lost 1, with 7 bases in between. There are 14 residues in the CDR3. From germline, CDR1 is LGHDT and CDR2 YNNKEL (reference sequence). Some clones are missing from TCRdb's copy, which holds only in-frame ones; the method was immunoSEQ multiplex PCR. The sample lists about 200,000 clones, roughly 82% occurring once. The data are from a study of blood T cell repertoires in COVID-19. For the study at large: There were acute and convalescent COVID-19 samples, and they came from the United States, Italy and Spain.

V and J are TRBV3-1 (or the pseudogene TRBV3-2) and TRBJ1-1; TRBD1 is a possible D gene (5 bases). Sample: PBMCs or T cells enriched from blood (not recorded which). The TCR originated in a woman aged 55-70 years with acute COVID-19. The CDR3 spells CASSQGTPNTEAFF. DNA of the CDR3: TGTGCCAGCAGCCAAGGGACACCGAACACTGAAGCTTTCTTT.